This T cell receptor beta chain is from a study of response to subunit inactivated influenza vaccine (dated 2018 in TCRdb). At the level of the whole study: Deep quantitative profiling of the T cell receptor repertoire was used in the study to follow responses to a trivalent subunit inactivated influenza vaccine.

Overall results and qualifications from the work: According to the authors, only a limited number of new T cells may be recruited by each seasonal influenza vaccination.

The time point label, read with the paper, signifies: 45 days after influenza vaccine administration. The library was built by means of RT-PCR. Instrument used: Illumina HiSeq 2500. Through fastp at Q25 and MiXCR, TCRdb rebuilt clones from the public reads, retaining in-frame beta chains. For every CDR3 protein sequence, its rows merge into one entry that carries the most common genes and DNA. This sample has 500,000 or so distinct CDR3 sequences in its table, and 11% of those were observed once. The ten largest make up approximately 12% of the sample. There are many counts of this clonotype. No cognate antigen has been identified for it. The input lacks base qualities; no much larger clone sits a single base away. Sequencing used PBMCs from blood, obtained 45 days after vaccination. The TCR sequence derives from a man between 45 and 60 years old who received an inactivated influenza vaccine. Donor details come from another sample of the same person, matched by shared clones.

CDR3 protein: CSVSGTESSYEQYF. The nucleotides read TGCAGCGTGTCCGGGACAGAAAGCTCCTACGAGCAGTACTTC. This chain joins TRBV29-1 to TRBJ2-7, and 7 junctional nucleotides match TRBD1. For this chain, trimming is 6 bases at the V end and 0 bases at the J end, and the number of junction bases without a gene match is 8. The cysteine opens and the phenylalanine closes a CDR3 of 14 amino acids. Just CDR3 DNA is preserved here, 42 bases in frame from base 1. CDR1 and CDR2 (SQVTM, ANQGSEA) derive from the germline V gene.